The entry below gives a single T cell receptor beta chain sequence along with its context. The sample is drawn from a study of PD-L1 blockade in urothelial cancer. Study-level background: Males with bladder-origin urothelial cancer made up twenty-five of 29 patients.

The sample's time point: pretreatment peripheral blood. Here immunoSEQ multiplex PCR was the method, and the copy in TCRdb shows in-frame clones only, minus some. Of tens of thousands of clones listed, 84% were seen once; the top ten hold approximately 2%. This receptor was obtained from a man aged 60 to 75 with urothelial cancer. Sequencing was performed on PBMCs, taken around atezolizumab (anti-PD-L1) treatment.

CDR3 sequence reads: CASSQSPVGGGPNTGELFF. CDR3 in DNA: TGCGCCAGCAGCCAATCTCCGGTCGGGGGAGGGCCTAACACCGGGGAGCTGTTTTTT. This chain uses TRBV4-3 with TRBJ2-2; 7 positions match TRBD2. Germline values: CDR1 LGHNA, CDR2 YSLEER. This CDR3 has 19 residues. The V and J ends lost 2 bases and 2 bases, in that order; junction bases with no gene match: 14.